This record looks at one T cell receptor (beta chain) sequence and its context. Its antigen remains unidentified. The data were obtained in a study of T cell repertoires in cytomegalovirus infection. General study results and limits: Adding up the frequency of public TCR beta families identified people who carried CMV plus the relevant HLA.

TCRdb re-derived calls from the reads in MiXCR, one entry per CDR3 protein. The top ten clones hold roughly 13% of a sample with hundreds of thousands of distinct CDR3 sequences, 31% of them seen once. This sequence was found in a human donor in good health (CMV status not recorded). Some clones in this sample may be carry-over from other donors' samples. What was sequenced was PBMCs.

This CDR3 is CASRPPLGVQEDTEAFF. CDR3 bases: TGTGCCAGCAGACCACCCCTAGGCGTGCAAGAGGACACTGAAGCTTTCTTT. The rearrangement links TRBV27 to TRBJ1-1; D remains unclear. V lost 6 bases, J lost 3 bases, and 23 bases lay in between. This CDR3 contains 17 residues. Germline V gene lookup returns CDR1 MNHEY and CDR2 SMNVEV (reference sequence).